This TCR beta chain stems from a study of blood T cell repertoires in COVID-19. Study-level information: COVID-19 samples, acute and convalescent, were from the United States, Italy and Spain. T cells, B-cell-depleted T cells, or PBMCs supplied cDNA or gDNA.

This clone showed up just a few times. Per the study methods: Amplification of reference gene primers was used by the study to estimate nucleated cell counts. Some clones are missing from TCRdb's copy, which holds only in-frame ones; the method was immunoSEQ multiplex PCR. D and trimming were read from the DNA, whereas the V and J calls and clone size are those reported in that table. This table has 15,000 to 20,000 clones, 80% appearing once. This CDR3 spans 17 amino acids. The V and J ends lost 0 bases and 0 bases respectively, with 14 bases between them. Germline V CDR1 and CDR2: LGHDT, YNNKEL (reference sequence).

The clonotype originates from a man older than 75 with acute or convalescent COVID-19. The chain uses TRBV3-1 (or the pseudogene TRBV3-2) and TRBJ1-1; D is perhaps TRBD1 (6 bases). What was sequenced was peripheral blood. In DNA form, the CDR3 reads TGTGCCAGCAGCCAAGAGGTTTGGGGGCGGATGAACACTGAAGCTTTCTTT. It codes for CASSQEVWGRMNTEAFF.